The 12 T cell receptor beta chains below were found in one sample sequenced in a study of blood T cell repertoires in COVID-19. Sequencing was performed with immunoSEQ multiplex PCR; in TCRdb, only in-frame clones are kept and a portion is missing. The repertoire includes over 85,000 clones, approximately 90% of them detected once, and 2% to 2.5% sits in the top ten. The source material was peripheral blood. The receptors were sampled from a man aged 45-65 years with active COVID-19.

This sequence joins TRBV5-4 and TRBJ2-2; 10 positions agree with TRBD1. The germline V gene encodes CDR1 SGHNT and CDR2 YYREEE (reference sequence). The CDR3 contains 15 residues. The V and J ends lost 2 bases and 5 bases, in that order; junction bases with no gene match: 3. The CDR3 DNA follows: TGTGCCAGCAGCTTAGGACAGGGGGTTACCGGGGAGCTGTTTTTT. It specifies CASSLGQGVTGELFF.

The chain recombines TRBV10-3 with TRBJ2-7; TRBD2 matches at 10 bases. The J segment lost 6 bases and the V segment lost 10 bases, leaving 15 bases of the junction unmatched. Germline CDR1 ENHRY, CDR2 SYGVKD. CDR3 length: 15 residues. The CDR3 region is CATSASGTSVVEQYF. The CDR3 region has the DNA TGTGCCACCTCCGCCTCGGGGACTAGCGTTGTCGAGCAGTACTTC.

V is TRBV10-3 and J is TRBJ2-5; 14 bases line up with TRBD2. Germline CDR1 and CDR2: ENHRY and SYGVKD. The V and J ends lost 8 bases and 2 bases, in that order; junction bases with no gene match: 1. The CDR3 totals 14 residues. CDR3 sequence: CAIGTSGGQETQYF. Here the CDR3 DNA reads TGTGCCATCGGGACTAGCGGGGGACAAGAGACCCAGTACTTC.

The V call is TRBV6-2 or TRBV6-3, the J call TRBJ1-4; 8 nucleotides match TRBD1. With V trimmed by 2 bases and J by 8 bases, 10 bases remained unmatched. The CDR3 covers 16 residues. The germline gives CDR1 MNHEY, CDR2 SVGEGT. The CDR3 spells CASSYRLDRGNEKLFF. DNA for the CDR3: TGTGCCAGCAGTTACCGGCTTGACAGGGGAAACGAAAAACTGTTTTTT.

The rearrangement joins TRBV6-4 to TRBJ1-2, with a weak D call TRBD1 (6 bases). The germline V and J ends were trimmed by 6 bases and 4 bases, with 9 bases remaining between them. Germline assignment: CDR1 MRHNA and CDR2 SNTAGT. CDR3 size: 12 residues. CDR3 coding DNA: TGTGCCAGCAGCGAACAGGGCTATGGCTACACCTTC. Amino acids: CASSEQGYGYTF.

V gene TRBV5-4 combines with J gene TRBJ2-7, with a weak D call TRBD2 (5 bases). CDR1 SGHNT and CDR2 YYREEE come from the germline V gene (reference sequence). Trimming pared 0 bases from V and 5 bases from J, leaving 9 bases between. This CDR3 is built from 13 residues. CDR3: CASSLALADEQYF. CDR3 DNA: TGTGCCAGCAGCTTGGCTCTAGCTGACGAGCAGTACTTC.

The V and J genes are TRBV4-1 and TRBJ2-7; 7 positions match TRBD2. The CDR3 has 14 amino acids. The germline V gene has CDR1 MGHRA and CDR2 YSYEKL. V gave up 6 bases and J gave up 6 bases; unmatched junction bases: 11. The CDR3 loop reads CASSDGGIEREQYF. Written as DNA, the CDR3 is TGCGCCAGCAGTGACGGGGGGATTGAACGCGAGCAGTACTTC.

The V and J genes are TRBV7-2 and TRBJ2-1; TRBD2 aligns across 11 bases. This CDR3 has 16 amino acids. Germline V gene lookup returns CDR1 SGHTA and CDR2 FQGNSA. V was clipped by 2 bases and J by 10 bases; unmatched bases: 10. The CDR3 loop is CASSLRRLAGGPEQFF. DNA for the CDR3: TGTGCCAGCAGCTTACGTCGGCTAGCGGGGGGTCCCGAGCAGTTCTTC.

The J gene is TRBJ1-5, the V gene TRBV7-9; 7 bases agree with TRBD1. The CDR3 runs to 16 residues. Germline CDR1 and CDR2: SEHNR and FQNEAQ (reference sequence). V shed 2 bases, J shed 3 bases, and the junction held 7 bases outside the gene matches. DNA for the CDR3: TGTGCCAGCAGCTTAAAGGTAGGGGGCTACAATCAGCCCCAGCATTTT. This translates into CASSLKVGGYNQPQHF.

The genes are TRBV11-2 and TRBJ2-1; possibly TRBD1 for D (5 bases). V dropped 5 bases and J dropped 4 bases, with 12 bases sitting between them. Germline assignment: CDR1 SGHAT and CDR2 FQNNGV. The CDR3 is made up of 14 amino acids. The CDR3 reads CASSLTGFYNEQFF. DNA for the CDR3: TGTGCCAGCAGCCTAACAGGCTTTTACAATGAGCAGTTCTTC.

V is TRBV19 and J is TRBJ1-4, with TRBD1 matching 10 bases. The junction had 8 bases not matched to a gene; V was cut back by 6 bases and J by 7 bases. Germline values: CDR1 LNHDA, CDR2 SQIVND (reference sequence). The length of the CDR3 is 15 residues. The DNA for the CDR3 is TGTGCCAGTAGGAGGACAGGGGGAGGGCGTGAAAAACTGTTTTTT. It specifies CASRRTGGGREKLFF.

This chain links TRBV6-5 with TRBJ2-7, with a tentative D call TRBD2 (6 bases). From germline, CDR1 is MNHEY and CDR2 SVGAGI. The CDR3 contains 14 residues. Between the trimmed V and J ends, which lost 2 bases and 1 base, there was a span of 9 bases. CDR3 residues: CASSYGGGSYEQYF. CDR3 in DNA: TGTGCCAGCAGTTACGGAGGAGGGTCCTACGAGCAGTACTTC.